Following are 25 T cell receptor beta chains from one sample sequenced in a study of regulatory T cells in long-lasting Graves disease (dated by TCRdb to 2020 to 2023). The sample's time point label is to be understood as: newly diagnosed GD, antithyroid drugs for less than 3 months. RNA was extracted from PBMCs in TRIzol for both TCR sequencing and RNA sequencing. Libraries came from multiplex PCR. These reads were obtained on an Illumina HiSeq 4000. TCR beta libraries were built with iRepertoire HTBI primers and Arm-PCR amplification of CDR3 regions. Using fastp at Q25 and MiXCR, TCRdb reprocessed the public reads and kept productive beta chains. A single entry per CDR3 protein holds the most common genes and DNA from its merged rows. Present in this sample are about 440,000 distinct CDR3 sequences, 16% of which were seen just once. The ten largest clones take up 20% to 25% of the sample. The same data also went into a second study, on T cells in Graves' hyperthyroidism and ophthalmopathy.

The starting material was peripheral blood mononuclear cells (PBMCs), obtained at new diagnosis, from a patient treated with antithyroid drugs. The receptors shown here come from a young woman with Graves disease. Donor details come from another sample of the same person, matched by shared clones.

Many counts were recorded for this clonotype. The chain joins TRBV3-1 to TRBJ1-5, with a possible D match to TRBD1 (6 bases). The CDR3 contains 15 residues. The germline CDR1 and CDR2 sequences are LGHDT and YNNKEL (reference sequence). The V and J ends lost 2 bases and 2 bases respectively, with 10 bases between them. CDR3 bases: TGTGCCAGCAGCCAACGGGGGGGCGGCAATCAGCCCCAGCATTTT. This codes for CASSQRGGGNQPQHF.

This clonotype was counted only a few times. The V call is TRBV12-3 or TRBV12-4, the J call TRBJ1-2, with D unresolved. This CDR3 is 16 amino acids long. Trimming pared 0 bases from V and 8 bases from J, leaving 19 bases between. As DNA, the CDR3 is TGTGCCAGCAGTTTAGCGCTTCGGGAATTGGGCGGCGGCTACACCTTC. Amino acid sequence: CASSLALRELGGGYTF.

This clonotype was counted between two and nine times. This chain links TRBV20-1 with TRBJ1-6; D call uncertain. Germline V gene data show CDR1 as DFQATT and CDR2 as SNEGSKA (reference sequence). The CDR3 has 15 residues. Deletions cut 2 bases from V and 9 bases from J, with 17 bases between. CDR3 nucleotide sequence: TGCAGTGCTAGATTCGTCGGACGGAATGCTTCACCCCTCCACTTT. It translates to CSARFVGRNASPLHF.

This clonotype was recorded a few times. This sequence joins TRBV12-3 or TRBV12-4 and TRBJ2-2; 7 bases line up with TRBD2. The CDR3 is made up of 17 amino acids. Trimming at V came to 5 bases and at J to 3 bases, leaving 12 bases not matched to a gene. CDR3 sequence: CASSPQRIGRHTGELFF. The CDR3 DNA follows: TGTGCCAGCAGTCCGCAGCGTATCGGGAGGCACACCGGGGAGCTGTTTTTT.

In regard to this clonotype: The junction shows a germline mismatch at one end, possibly a read error. The chain carries TRBV3-1 and TRBJ2-1; the D is unclear. The CDR3 loop spans 14 amino acids. From germline, CDR1 is LGHDT and CDR2 YNNKEL (reference sequence). CDR3 sequence: CASSPVWLDFEQFF. The DNA of the CDR3 is TGCGCCAGCAGCCCCGTCTGGCTGGATTTTGAGCAGTTCTTC.

There are many counts of this clonotype. The V call is TRBV11-1, the J call TRBJ2-2; TRBD2 aligns across 8 bases. This CDR3 spans 15 amino acids. The J segment lost 5 bases and the V segment lost 6 bases, leaving 8 bases of the junction unmatched. The germline CDR1 and CDR2 sequences are SGHAT and FQDESV (reference sequence). The CDR3 DNA is TGTGCCAGCAGTCTCACTAGCGGAGGAACCGGGGAGCTGTTTTTT. Translated, it gives CASSLTSGGTGELFF. Filled out from reference TRBV11-1 and TRBJ2-2, the complete variable domain reads EAEVAQSPRYKITEKSQAVAFWCDPISGHATLYWYRQILGQGPELLVQFQDESVVDDSQLPKDRFSAERLKGVDSTLKIQPAELGDSAMYLCASSLTSGGTGELFFGEGSRLTVL.

This clonotype occurred many times. As DNA, the CDR3 is TGTGCCAGCAGTTTTGGGAGGAGGCGGATGAAGGGGGCCAACGTCCTGACTTTC. Its protein is CASSFGRRRMKGANVLTF. The rearrangement joins TRBV28 to TRBJ2-6, with D possibly being TRBD2 (6 bases). The CDR3 extends over 18 amino acids. Germline values: CDR1 MDHEN, CDR2 SYDVKM. V lost 3 bases to trimming and J lost 4 bases, with 19 bases between them.

This clonotype came up a few times. The rearrangement joins TRBV10-2 to TRBJ2-1, with unresolved D. Trimming removed 0 bases at V and 15 bases at J, with 9 bases between. Germline loops: CDR1 WSHSY, CDR2 SAAADI. This CDR3 has 11 residues. CDR3 amino acids: CASSESGVRFF. Written as DNA, the CDR3 is TGCGCCAGCAGTGAGTCTGGAGTGCGGTTCTTC.

The rearrangement joins TRBV5-1 to TRBJ1-1, with 7 bases lining up with TRBD1. V lost 1 base to trimming and J lost 0 bases; unmatched junction nucleotides: 6. The CDR3 contains 16 residues. Germline values: CDR1 SGHRS, CDR2 YFSETQ. The CDR3 DNA sequence: TGCGCCAGCAGCTTGAGGACAGGCTATATGAACACTGAAGCTTTCTTT. Amino acids: CASSLRTGYMNTEAFF.

This clonotype has more than one count but fewer than ten. J is TRBJ2-1 and V is TRBV5-1; 7 bases agree with TRBD1. J lost 1 base, V lost 3 bases, and 13 bases had no gene match. The CDR3 contains 18 residues. CDR1 SGHRS and CDR2 YFSETQ come from the germline V gene. Written as DNA, the CDR3 is TGCGCCAGCAGCTCAAGACTACAACAGGGGCCTTCCTACAATGAGCAGTTCTTC. It translates to CASSSRLQQGPSYNEQFF.

Many counts were recorded for this clonotype. The chain combines TRBV27 with TRBJ2-1; 9 bases line up with TRBD2. Losses at the gene ends were 0 bases for V and 5 bases for J; bases not matched to a gene: 8. The CDR3 has 17 residues. Germline values: CDR1 MNHEY, CDR2 SMNVEV (reference sequence). The CDR3 DNA is TGTGCCAGCAGTTTATCCGATCTAGCGGGAAACAACAATGAGCAGTTCTTC. Translated, it gives CASSLSDLAGNNNEQFF.

This clonotype was counted a single time. With a much larger clone just one base away, this may be a read error. V and J are TRBV29-1 and TRBJ2-3; either TRBD1 or TRBD2 may fit D (5 bases each). The CDR3 loop spans 15 amino acids. CDR1 is SQVTM, CDR2 ANQGSEA, per germline. In nucleotides, the CDR3 is TGCAGCGTTGTGTTCCCGAGGGGATCCACAGGTACGCAGTATTTT. Protein: CSVVFPRGSTGTQYF.

The genes are TRBV19 and TRBJ1-2; 7 bases line up with TRBD1. The CDR3 contains 13 residues. V lost 7 bases, J lost 4 bases, and 6 bases stayed unmatched. Germline loops: CDR1 LNHDA, CDR2 SQIVND (reference sequence). CDR3 coding DNA: TGTGCCAGTAACCCCGGGACAGTCTATGGCTACACCTTC. Protein: CASNPGTVYGYTF.

As to this clonotype: One end of the junction fails to match germline, which may point to a read error. The V call is TRBV6-4, the J call TRBJ1-6; D remains unclear. This CDR3 spans 19 amino acids. Germline V gene lookup returns CDR1 MRHNA and CDR2 SNTAGT. The CDR3 sequence is CASSYSEGIMRNYNSPLHF. In DNA form, the CDR3 reads TGTGCCAGCAGTTACTCGGAAGGGATAATGCGGAACTATAATTCACCCCTCCACTTT.

This clonotype was found many times. V is TRBV20-1 and J is TRBJ2-1; D uncertain. Germline values: CDR1 DFQATT, CDR2 SNEGSKA (reference sequence). The germline V and J ends were trimmed by 5 bases and 2 bases, with 13 bases remaining between them. The CDR3 runs to 14 residues. The CDR3 loop is CSAPANTPYNEQFF. The CDR3 coding sequence is TGCAGTGCTCCGGCCAACACTCCCTACAATGAGCAGTTCTTC.

Worth noting for this clonotype: The conserved closing phenylalanine or tryptophan is absent in this CDR3, likely reflecting a read error. The chain recombines TRBV7-2 with TRBJ1-1; D is undetermined. CDR3 length: 16 residues. Germline CDR1 reads SGHTA; CDR2 reads FQGNSA. The V end was cut by 5 bases, the J end by 1 base, with 17 bases between. CDR3 nucleotide sequence: TGTGCCAGCAGCCCCCCCCAGGCGGGCGAGAACACTGAAGCTTTCCTT. Its protein product is CASSPPQAGENTEAFL.

This clonotype occurred once. A junction boundary mismatches the germline segment, possibly from a read error. The chain couples TRBV10-1 to TRBJ2-3, with 15 bases aligning to TRBD2. The CDR3 has 20 amino acids. Germline CDR1 is WNHNN and CDR2 is SYGVQD (reference sequence). This CDR3 reads CTSGACLWTSGGGNTDTQYF. CDR3 bases: TGCACCAGCGGGGCCTGTCTGTGGACTAGCGGGGGGGGAAACACAGATACGCAGTATTTT.

This clonotype was recorded at least ten times. J is TRBJ1-1 and V is TRBV27; 12 bases align to TRBD1. After removal of 3 bases from V and 8 bases from J, the junction contained 13 bases not matched to a gene. The CDR3 has 17 residues. CDR1 is MNHEY and CDR2 is SMNVEV in the germline V gene (reference sequence). CDR3 bases: TGTGCCAGCAGTTTGAAATCATCGGGACAGGGGGCAACCGAAGCTTTCTTT. Protein: CASSLKSSGQGATEAFF.

This chain joins TRBV5-1 and TRBJ2-1; tentatively, D is TRBD1 (6 bases). With 4 bases removed from V and 9 bases from J, the gap between germline ends came to 17 bases. Germline assignment: CDR1 SGHRS and CDR2 YFSETQ. The CDR3 length is 14 residues. Here the CDR3 reads CASSMGDTKTEQFF. The CDR3 DNA sequence: TGCGCCAGCAGCATGGGGGACACCAAGACTGAGCAGTTCTTC.

This clonotype was seen a handful of times. The chain links TRBV6-2 or TRBV6-3 to TRBJ2-5; D gene uncertain. CDR3 length: 12 amino acids. Trimming took 6 bases from V and 5 from J, leaving 10 bases between them. Germline CDR1 and CDR2: MNHEY and SVGEGT. The CDR3 sequence is CASRETWETQYF. CDR3 bases: TGTGCCAGCAGGGAGACCTGGGAGACCCAGTACTTC.

Worth noting for this clonotype: A far bigger clonotype differs at one base, so this is likely a read error. This chain joins TRBV7-2 and TRBJ2-1; D call uncertain. From germline, CDR1 is SGHTA and CDR2 FQGNSA. The CDR3 has 15 amino acids. CDR3 nucleotides: TGTGCCAGCAGCCCTGACTCGACCTCCCACAATGAGCAGTTCTTC. Amino acid sequence: CASSPDSTSHNEQFF.

This clonotype was observed at least ten times. The chain combines TRBV6-2 or TRBV6-3 with TRBJ1-5; D gene uncertain. Germline values: CDR1 MNHEY, CDR2 SVGEGT. There are 15 residues in the CDR3. Trimming took 1 base from V and 4 from J, leaving 11 bases between them. CDR3 region: CASSYFSGANQPQHF. The CDR3 DNA sequence: TGTGCCAGCAGTTACTTTTCAGGTGCTAATCAGCCCCAGCATTTT.

This clonotype was counted between two and nine times. The gene calls are TRBV20-1 and TRBJ2-1, with TRBD2 identical over 15 bases. The V gene end was trimmed by 3 bases and the J gene end by 6 bases; junction bases not matched to a gene: 3. The CDR3 consists of 15 residues. Germline lookup yields CDR1 DFQATT and CDR2 SNEGSKA (reference sequence). CDR3 amino acids: CSASGLAGGPNEQFF. The CDR3 nucleotides are TGCAGTGCTAGCGGACTAGCGGGAGGGCCCAATGAGCAGTTCTTC.

This clonotype has ten or more counts. The chain recombines TRBV7-2 with TRBJ1-2, with D perhaps TRBD1 (6 bases). Per the germline V gene, CDR1 is SGHTA and CDR2 is FQGNSA. V lost 5 bases and J lost 4, with 17 bases in between. CDR3 length: 15 residues. Here the CDR3 DNA reads TGTGCCAGCAGCACCTCACAGGGTTTGGGCTATGGCTACACCTTC. Amino acids: CASSTSQGLGYGYTF. Combining the CDR3 with reference TRBV7-2 and TRBJ1-2 gives the whole variable domain GAGVSQSPSNKVTEKGKDVELRCDPISGHTALYWYRQSLGQGLEFLIYFQGNSAPDKSGLPSDRFSAERTGGSVSTLTIQRTQQEDSAVYLCASSTSQGLGYGYTFGSGTRLTVV.

Note on this clonotype: It differs at one base from a far larger clone, so likely a read error. The chain recombines TRBV28 with TRBJ2-1, with 11 positions matching TRBD2. Losses at the gene ends were 3 bases for V and 10 bases for J; bases not matched to a gene: 14. CDR3 length: 17 residues. Germline CDR1 and CDR2: MDHEN and SYDVKM. The CDR3 reads CASSFIRALAGGYEQFF. CDR3 DNA sequence: TGTGCCAGCAGTTTTATAAGGGCGCTAGCGGGGGGTTACGAGCAGTTCTTC.